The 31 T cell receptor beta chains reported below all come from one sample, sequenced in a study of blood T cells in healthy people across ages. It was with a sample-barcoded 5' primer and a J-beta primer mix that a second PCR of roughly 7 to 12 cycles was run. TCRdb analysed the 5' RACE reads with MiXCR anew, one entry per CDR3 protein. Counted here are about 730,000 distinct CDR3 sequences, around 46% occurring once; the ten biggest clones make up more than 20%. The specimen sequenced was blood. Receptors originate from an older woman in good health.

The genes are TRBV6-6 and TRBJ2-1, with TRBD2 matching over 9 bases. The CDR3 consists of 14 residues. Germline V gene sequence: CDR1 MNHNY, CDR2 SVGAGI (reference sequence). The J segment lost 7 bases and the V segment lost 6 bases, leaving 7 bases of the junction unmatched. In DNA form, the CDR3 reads TGTGCCAGCAGCCGCGGGCGGGAGGGGAATGAGCAGTTCTTC. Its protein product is CASSRGREGNEQFF.

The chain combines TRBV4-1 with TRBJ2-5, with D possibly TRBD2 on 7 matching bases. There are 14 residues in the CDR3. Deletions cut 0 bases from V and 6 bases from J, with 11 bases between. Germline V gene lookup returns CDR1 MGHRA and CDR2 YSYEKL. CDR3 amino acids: CASSQDRGGQTQYF. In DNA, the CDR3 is TGCGCCAGCAGCCAAGATAGGGGGGGCCAGACCCAGTACTTC.

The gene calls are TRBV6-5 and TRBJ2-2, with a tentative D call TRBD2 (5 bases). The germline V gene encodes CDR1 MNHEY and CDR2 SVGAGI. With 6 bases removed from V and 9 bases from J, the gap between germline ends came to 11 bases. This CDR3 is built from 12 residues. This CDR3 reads CASRREGWELFF. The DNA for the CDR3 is TGTGCCAGCAGGAGAGAGGGCTGGGAGCTGTTTTTT.

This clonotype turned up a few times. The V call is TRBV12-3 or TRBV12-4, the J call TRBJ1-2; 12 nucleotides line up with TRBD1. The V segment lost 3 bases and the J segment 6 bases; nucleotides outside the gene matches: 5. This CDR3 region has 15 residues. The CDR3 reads CASSFRDRGLNGYTF. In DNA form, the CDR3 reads TGTGCCAGCAGTTTCCGGGACAGGGGGCTCAATGGCTACACCTTC.

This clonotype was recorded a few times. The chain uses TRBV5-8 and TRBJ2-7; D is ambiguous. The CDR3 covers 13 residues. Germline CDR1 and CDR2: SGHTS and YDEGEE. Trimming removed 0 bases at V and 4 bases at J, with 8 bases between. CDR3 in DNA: TGTGCCAGCAGCTTGGGGCAGATGTACGAGCAGTACTTC. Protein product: CASSLGQMYEQYF. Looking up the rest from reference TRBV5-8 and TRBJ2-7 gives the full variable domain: EAGVTQSPTHLIKTRGQQATLRCSPISGHTSVYWYQQALGLGLQFLLWYDEGEERNRGNFPPRFSGRQFPNYSSELNVNALELEDSALYLCASSLGQMYEQYFGPGTRLTVT.

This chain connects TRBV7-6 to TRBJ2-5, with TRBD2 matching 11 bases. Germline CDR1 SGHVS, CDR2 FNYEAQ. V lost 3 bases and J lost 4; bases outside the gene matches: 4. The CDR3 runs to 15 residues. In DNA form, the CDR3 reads TGTGCCAGCAGCTTGGCCGGGACTAGCGGAGAGACCCAGTACTTC. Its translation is CASSLAGTSGETQYF.

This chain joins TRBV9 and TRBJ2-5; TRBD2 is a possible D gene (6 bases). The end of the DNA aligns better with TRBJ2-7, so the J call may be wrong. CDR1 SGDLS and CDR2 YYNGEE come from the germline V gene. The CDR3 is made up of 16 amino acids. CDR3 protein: CASSAGGGISSHEQYF. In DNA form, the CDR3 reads TGTGCCAGCAGCGCAGGAGGAGGGATCAGTTCCCACGAGCAGTACTTC.

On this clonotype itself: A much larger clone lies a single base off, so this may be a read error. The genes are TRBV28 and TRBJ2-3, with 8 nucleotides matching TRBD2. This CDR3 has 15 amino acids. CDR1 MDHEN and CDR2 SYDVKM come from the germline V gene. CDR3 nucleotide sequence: TGTGCCAGCAGTTTAGCGGGGGGAACCACAGATACGCGGTATTTT. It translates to CASSLAGGTTDTRYF. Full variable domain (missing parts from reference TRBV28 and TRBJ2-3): DVKVTQSSRYLVKRTGEKVFLECVQDMDHENMFWYRQDPGLGLRLIYFSYDVKMKEKGDIPEGYSVSREKKERFSLILESASTNQTSMYLCASSLAGGTTDTRYFGPGTRLTVL.

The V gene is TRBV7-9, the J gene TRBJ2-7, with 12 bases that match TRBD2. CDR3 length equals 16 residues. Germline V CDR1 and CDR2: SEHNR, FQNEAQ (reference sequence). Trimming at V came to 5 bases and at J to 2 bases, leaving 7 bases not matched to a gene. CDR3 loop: CASSGGLAGTPYEQYF. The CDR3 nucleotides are TGTGCCAGCAGCGGTGGACTAGCGGGAACTCCCTACGAGCAGTACTTC.

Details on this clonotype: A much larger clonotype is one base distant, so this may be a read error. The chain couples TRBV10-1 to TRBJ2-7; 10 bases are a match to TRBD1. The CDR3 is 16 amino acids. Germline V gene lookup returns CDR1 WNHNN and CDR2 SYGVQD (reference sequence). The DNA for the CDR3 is TGCGTCAGCAGTGATCCCGAGGGGACAGGGGTATACGAGCAGTACTTC. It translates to CVSSDPEGTGVYEQYF.

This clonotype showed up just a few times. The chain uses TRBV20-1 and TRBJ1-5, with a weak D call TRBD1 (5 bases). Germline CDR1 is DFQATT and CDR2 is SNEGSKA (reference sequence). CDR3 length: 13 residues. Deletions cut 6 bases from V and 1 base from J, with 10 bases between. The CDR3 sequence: CSAIRDSNQPQHF. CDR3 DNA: TGCAGTGCGATCCGGGACAGCAATCAGCCCCAGCATTTT.

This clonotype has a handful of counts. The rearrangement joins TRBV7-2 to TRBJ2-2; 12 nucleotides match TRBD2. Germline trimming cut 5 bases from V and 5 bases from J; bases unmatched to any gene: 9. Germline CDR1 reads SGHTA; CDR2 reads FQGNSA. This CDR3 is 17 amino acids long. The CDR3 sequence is CASSVRGTSGPTGELFF. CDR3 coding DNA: TGTGCCAGCAGCGTACGGGGGACTAGCGGGCCTACCGGGGAGCTGTTTTTT.

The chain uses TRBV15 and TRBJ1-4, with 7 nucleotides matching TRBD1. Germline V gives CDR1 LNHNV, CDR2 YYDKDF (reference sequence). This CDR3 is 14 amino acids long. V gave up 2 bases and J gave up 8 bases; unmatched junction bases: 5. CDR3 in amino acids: CATSRRQGQEKLFF. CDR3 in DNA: TGTGCCACCAGCAGACGACAGGGACAAGAAAAACTGTTTTTT. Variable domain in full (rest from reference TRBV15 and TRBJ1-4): DAMVIQNPRYQVTQFGKPVTLSCSQTLNHNVMYWYQQKSSQAPKLLFHYYDKDFNNEADTPDNFQSRRPNTSFCFLDIRSPGLGDTAMYLCATSRRQGQEKLFFGSGTQLSVL.

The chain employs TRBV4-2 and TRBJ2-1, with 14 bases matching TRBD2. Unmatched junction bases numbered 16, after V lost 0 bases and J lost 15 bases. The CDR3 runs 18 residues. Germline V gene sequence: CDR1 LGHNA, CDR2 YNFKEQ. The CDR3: CASSQDPDRGLAGALWFF. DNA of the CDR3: TGTGCCAGCAGCCAAGATCCCGACAGGGGACTAGCGGGAGCCCTTTGGTTCTTC.

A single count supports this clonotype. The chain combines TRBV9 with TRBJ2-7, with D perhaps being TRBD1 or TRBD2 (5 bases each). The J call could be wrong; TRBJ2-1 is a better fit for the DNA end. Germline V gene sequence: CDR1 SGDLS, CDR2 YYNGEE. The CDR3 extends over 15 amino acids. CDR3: CASSVDWGSSYEQFF. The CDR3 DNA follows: TGTGCCAGCAGCGTAGATTGGGGGTCCTCCTACGAGCAGTTCTTC.

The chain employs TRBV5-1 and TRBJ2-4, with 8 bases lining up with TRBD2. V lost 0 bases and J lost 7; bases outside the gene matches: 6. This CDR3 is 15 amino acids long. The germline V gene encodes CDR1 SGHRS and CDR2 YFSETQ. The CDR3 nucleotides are TGCGCCAGCAGCTTGGATTGGACGGGAGGGAACATTCAGTACTTC. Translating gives CASSLDWTGGNIQYF.

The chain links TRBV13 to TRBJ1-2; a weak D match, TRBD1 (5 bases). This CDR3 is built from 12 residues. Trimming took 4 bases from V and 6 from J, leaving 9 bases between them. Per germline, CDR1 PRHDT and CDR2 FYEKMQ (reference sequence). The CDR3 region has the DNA TGTGCCAGCAGCTACGACAGTAATGGCTACACCTTC. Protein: CASSYDSNGYTF.

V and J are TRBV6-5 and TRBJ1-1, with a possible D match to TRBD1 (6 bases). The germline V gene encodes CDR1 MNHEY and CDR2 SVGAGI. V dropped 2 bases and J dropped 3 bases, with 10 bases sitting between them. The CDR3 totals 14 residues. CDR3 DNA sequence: TGTGCCAGCAGTTACGGGGGGCAGGACACTGAAGCTTTCTTT. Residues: CASSYGGQDTEAFF.

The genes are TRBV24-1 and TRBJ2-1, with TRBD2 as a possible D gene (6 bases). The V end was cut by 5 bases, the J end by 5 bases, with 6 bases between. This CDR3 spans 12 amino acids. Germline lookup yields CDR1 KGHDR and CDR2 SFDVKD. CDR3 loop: CATSAGDNEQFF. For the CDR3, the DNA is TGTGCCACCAGTGCGGGGGACAATGAGCAGTTCTTC.

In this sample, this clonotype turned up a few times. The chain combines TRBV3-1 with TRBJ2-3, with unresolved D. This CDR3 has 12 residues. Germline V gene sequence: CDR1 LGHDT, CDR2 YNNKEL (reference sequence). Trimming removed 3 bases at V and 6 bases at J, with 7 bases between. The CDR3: CASSQYADTQYF. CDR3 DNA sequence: TGTGCCAGCAGCCAGTATGCGGATACGCAGTATTTT.

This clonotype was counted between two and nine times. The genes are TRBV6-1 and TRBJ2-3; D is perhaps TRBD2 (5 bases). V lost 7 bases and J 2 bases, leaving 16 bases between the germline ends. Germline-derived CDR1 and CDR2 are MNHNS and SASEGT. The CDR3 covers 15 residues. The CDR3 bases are TGTGCCAGCACTTTGAGCGGACCACACACAGATACGCAGTATTTT. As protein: CASTLSGPHTDTQYF.

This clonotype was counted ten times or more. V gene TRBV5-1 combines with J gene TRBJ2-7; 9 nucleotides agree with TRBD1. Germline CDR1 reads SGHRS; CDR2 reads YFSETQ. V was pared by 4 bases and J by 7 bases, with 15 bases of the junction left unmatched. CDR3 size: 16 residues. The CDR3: CASSATGGVRSLEQYF. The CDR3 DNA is TGCGCCAGCAGCGCCACAGGGGGCGTCCGTTCTTTGGAGCAGTACTTC.

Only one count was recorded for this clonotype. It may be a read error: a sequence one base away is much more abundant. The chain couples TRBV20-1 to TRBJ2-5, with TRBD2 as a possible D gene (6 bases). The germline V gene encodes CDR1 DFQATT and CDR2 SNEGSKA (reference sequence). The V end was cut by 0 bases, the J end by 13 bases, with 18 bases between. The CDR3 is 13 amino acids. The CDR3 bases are TGCAGTGCTAGAGACTTACTAGCCAGCGAGCTGTACTTC. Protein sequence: CSARDLLASELYF.

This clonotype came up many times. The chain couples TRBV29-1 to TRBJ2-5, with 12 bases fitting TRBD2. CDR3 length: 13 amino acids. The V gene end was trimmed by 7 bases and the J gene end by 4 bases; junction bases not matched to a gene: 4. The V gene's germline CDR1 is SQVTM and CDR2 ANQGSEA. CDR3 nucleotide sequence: TGCAGCGGACTAGCGGGGGTTGGAGAGACCCAGTACTTC. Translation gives CSGLAGVGETQYF.

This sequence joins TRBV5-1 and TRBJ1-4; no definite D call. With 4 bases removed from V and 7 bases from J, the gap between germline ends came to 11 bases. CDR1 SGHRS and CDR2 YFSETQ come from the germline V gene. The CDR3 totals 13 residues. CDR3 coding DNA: TGCGCCAGCAGCATCCAGTTGCGTGAAAAACTGTTTTTT. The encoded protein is CASSIQLREKLFF.

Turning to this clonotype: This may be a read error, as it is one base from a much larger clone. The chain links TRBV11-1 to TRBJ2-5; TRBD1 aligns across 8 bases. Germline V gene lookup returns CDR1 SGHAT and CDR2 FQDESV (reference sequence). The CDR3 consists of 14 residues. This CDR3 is CASSRGQGQEAQYF. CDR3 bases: TGTGCCAGCAGCCGAGGACAGGGCCAAGAGGCCCAGTACTTC. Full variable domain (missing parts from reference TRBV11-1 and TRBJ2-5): EAEVAQSPRYKITEKSQAVAFWCDPISGHATLYWYRQILGQGPELLVQFQDESVVDDSQLPKDRFSAERLKGVDSTLKIQPAELGDSAMYLCASSRGQGQEAQYFGPGTRLLVL.

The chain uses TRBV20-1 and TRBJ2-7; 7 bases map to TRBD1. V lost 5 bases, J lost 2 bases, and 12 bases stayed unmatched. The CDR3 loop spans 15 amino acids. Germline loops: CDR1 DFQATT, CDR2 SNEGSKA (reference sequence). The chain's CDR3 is CSAPIVGQAPYEQYF. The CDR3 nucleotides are TGCAGTGCTCCCATAGTAGGACAGGCCCCCTACGAGCAGTACTTC.

Here the CDR3 reads CASSPTRGGQETQYF. The CDR3 coding sequence is TGTGCCAGCTCACCGACCAGGGGAGGGCAAGAGACCCAGTACTTC. V gene TRBV18 combines with J gene TRBJ2-5, with D tentatively TRBD2 (7 bases). The germline V gene encodes CDR1 KGHSH and CDR2 LQKENI. V lost 3 bases and J lost 2, with 13 bases in between. The CDR3 loop spans 15 amino acids.

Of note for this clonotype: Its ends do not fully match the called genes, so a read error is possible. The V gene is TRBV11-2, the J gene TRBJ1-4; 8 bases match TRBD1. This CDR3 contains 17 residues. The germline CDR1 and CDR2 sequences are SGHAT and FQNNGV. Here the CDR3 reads CASSSAKRQGYNGKLFF. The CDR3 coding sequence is TGTGCCAGCAGCTCCGCAAAGCGACAGGGGTATAATGGAAAACTGTTTTTT. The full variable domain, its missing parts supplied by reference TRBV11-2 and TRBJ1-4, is EAGVAQSPRYKIIEKRQSVAFWCNPISGHATLYWYQQILGQGPKLLIQFQNNGVVDDSQLPKDRFSAERLKGVDSTLKIQPAKLEDSAVYLCASSSAKRQGYNGKLFFGSGTQLSVL.

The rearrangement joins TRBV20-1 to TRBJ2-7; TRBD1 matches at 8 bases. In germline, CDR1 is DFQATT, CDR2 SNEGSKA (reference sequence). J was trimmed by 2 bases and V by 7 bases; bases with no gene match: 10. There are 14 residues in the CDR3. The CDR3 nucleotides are TGCAGTGTTCACCCGGGACAGGTAACCTACGAGCAGTACTTC. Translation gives CSVHPGQVTYEQYF.

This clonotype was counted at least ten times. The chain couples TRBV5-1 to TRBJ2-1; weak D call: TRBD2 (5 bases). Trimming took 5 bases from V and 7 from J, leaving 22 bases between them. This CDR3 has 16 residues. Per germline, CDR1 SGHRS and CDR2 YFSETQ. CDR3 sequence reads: CASRTGMGVGGNEQFF. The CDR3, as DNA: TGCGCCAGCAGGACGGGGATGGGAGTAGGAGGAAATGAGCAGTTCTTC.